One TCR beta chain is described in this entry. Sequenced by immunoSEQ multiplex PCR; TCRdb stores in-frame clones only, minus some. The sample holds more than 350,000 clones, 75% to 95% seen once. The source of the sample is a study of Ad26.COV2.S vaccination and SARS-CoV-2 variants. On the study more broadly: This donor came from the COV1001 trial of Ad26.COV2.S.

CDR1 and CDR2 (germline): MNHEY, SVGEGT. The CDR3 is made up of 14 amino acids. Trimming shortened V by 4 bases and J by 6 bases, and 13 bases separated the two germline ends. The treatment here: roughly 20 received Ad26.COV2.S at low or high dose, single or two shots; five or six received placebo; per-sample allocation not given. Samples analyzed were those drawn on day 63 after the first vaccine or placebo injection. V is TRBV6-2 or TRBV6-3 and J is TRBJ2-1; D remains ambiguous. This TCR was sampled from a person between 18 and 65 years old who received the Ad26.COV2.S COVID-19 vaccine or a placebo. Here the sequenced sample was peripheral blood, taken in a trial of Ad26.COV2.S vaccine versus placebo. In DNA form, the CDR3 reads TGTGCCAGCAGTTCCCAACCTCTACCCAATGAGCAGTTCTTC. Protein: CASSSQPLPNEQFF.